Below are 23 T cell receptor beta chains sequenced from a single sample in a study of blood T cell repertoires in COVID-19. The protocol was immunoSEQ multiplex PCR, while the TCRdb copy is restricted to in-frame clones and leaves out a portion. The profile shows about 180,000 clones, about four fifths of them singletons. The sample comprised peripheral blood. The receptor set was obtained from a man aged 65 to 79 with active or convalescent COVID-19.

J is TRBJ2-3 and V is TRBV4-2; 12 nucleotides match TRBD2. V shed 3 bases, J shed 2 bases, and the junction held 12 bases outside the gene matches. From germline, CDR1 is LGHNA and CDR2 YNFKEQ. The CDR3 totals 19 residues. The chain's CDR3 is CASSHASSGGALFTDTQYF. The CDR3 DNA sequence: TGTGCCAGCAGCCATGCGTCTAGCGGGGGGGCCCTGTTCACAGATACGCAGTATTTT.

This clone was observed a few times. This chain links TRBV4-1 with TRBJ1-1; a possible D gene is TRBD1 (6 bases). The length of the CDR3 is 17 residues. Germline CDR1 reads MGHRA; CDR2 reads YSYEKL. Trimming left V 0 bases short and J 1 base short, with 15 bases between. Here the CDR3 DNA reads TGCGCCAGCAGCCAAGAACTGACAGGCTGGGGGAACACTGAAGCTTTCTTT. It specifies CASSQELTGWGNTEAFF.

This chain uses TRBV6-4 with TRBJ2-7; D perhaps matches TRBD2 (5 bases). V was clipped by 4 bases and J by 7 bases, with 17 bases between them. Germline V gene data show CDR1 as MRHNA and CDR2 as SNTAGT. This CDR3 contains 14 residues. Written as DNA, the CDR3 is TGTGCCAGCAGTGGGCCTAGCTGTTGTCGGGAGCAGTACTTC. Protein product: CASSGPSCCREQYF.

The chain joins TRBV14 to TRBJ2-5; D might be TRBD1 (5 bases). CDR3 length: 14 amino acids. Germline CDR1 SGHDN, CDR2 FVKESK. Trimming took 1 base from V and 2 from J, leaving 8 bases between them. CDR3 bases: TGTGCCAGCAGCCAAGGGGGCGGACAAGAGACCCAGTACTTC. Translation: CASSQGGGQETQYF.

This clone was observed a single time. V and J are TRBV2 and TRBJ2-2; weak D call: TRBD1 (6 bases). Germline V gives CDR1 SNHLY, CDR2 FYNNEI. This CDR3 has 13 residues. V gave up 5 bases and J gave up 3 bases, with 7 bases separating them. The CDR3 is CASSRQDTGELFF. Written as DNA, the CDR3 is TGTGCCAGCAGTCGACAGGACACCGGGGAGCTGTTTTTT.

The chain combines TRBV10-2 with TRBJ2-3, with D possibly being TRBD2 (6 bases). Between the trimmed V and J ends, which lost 0 bases and 0 bases, there was a span of 16 bases. The CDR3 covers 18 residues. Germline V gene data show CDR1 as WSHSY and CDR2 as SAAADI. The CDR3 sequence is CASSESAAGLTSTDTQYF. CDR3 sequence (DNA): TGCGCCAGCAGTGAGTCTGCTGCGGGGTTAACTAGCACAGATACGCAGTATTTT.

The chain combines TRBV3-1 (or the pseudogene TRBV3-2) with TRBJ2-5; no reliable D call. The CDR3 length is 14 residues. Germline assignment: CDR1 LGHDT and CDR2 YNNKEL (reference sequence). V was shortened by 4 bases and J by 3 bases, with 12 bases between the two germline ends. This chain's CDR3 is CASSPLSKKETQYF. Written as DNA, the CDR3 is TGTGCCAGCAGCCCCCTCTCTAAGAAAGAGACCCAGTACTTC.

The chain couples TRBV7-3 to TRBJ2-2, with D uncertain. Trimming left V 5 bases short and J 1 base short, with 5 bases between. Germline CDR1 is SGHTA and CDR2 is FQGTGA. The length of the CDR3 is 13 residues. The CDR3 DNA reads TGTGCCAGCAGCCAACAGAACACCGGGGAGCTGTTTTTT. The encoded protein is CASSQQNTGELFF.

V gene TRBV12-5 combines with J gene TRBJ2-3, with TRBD1 matching 7 bases. Trimming took 3 bases from V and 2 from J; bases not matched to a gene: 2. Looked up from germline, CDR1 is LGHNT and CDR2 is FRNRAP. The CDR3 extends over 14 amino acids. The chain's CDR3 is CASGLQGFTDTQYF. CDR3 nucleotide sequence: TGTGCTAGTGGTTTACAGGGGTTCACAGATACGCAGTATTTT.

The chain combines TRBV30 with TRBJ1-5, with D maybe TRBD1 (6 bases). Germline assignment: CDR1 GTSNPN and CDR2 SVGIG (reference sequence). The CDR3 has 13 amino acids. Trimming shortened V by 3 bases and J by 5 bases, and 11 bases separated the two germline ends. CDR3 loop: CAWRKQGHQPQHF. As DNA, the CDR3 is TGTGCCTGGAGGAAACAGGGTCATCAGCCCCAGCATTTT.

The chain has TRBV4-3 and TRBJ1-2, with D perhaps matching TRBD1 (6 bases). Germline V CDR1 and CDR2: LGHNA, YSLEER. The CDR3 spans 14 residues. V was clipped by 0 bases and J by 8 bases, with 13 bases between them. For the CDR3, the DNA is TGCGCCAGCAGCCAAGACAGGGGACGAGGCGGCTACACCTTC. Protein product: CASSQDRGRGGYTF.

This chain joins TRBV7-8 and TRBJ2-3; 12 positions match TRBD2. The CDR3 runs 16 residues. Germline V lookup: CDR1 SGHVS, CDR2 FQNEAQ. With V trimmed by 5 bases and J by 5 bases, 8 bases remained unmatched. CDR3 residues: CASSLGTSGFGDTQYF. The CDR3 DNA sequence: TGTGCCAGCAGCCTCGGGACTAGCGGGTTCGGAGATACGCAGTATTTT. Combining the CDR3 with reference TRBV7-8 and TRBJ2-3 gives the whole variable domain GAGVSQSPRYKVAKRGQDVALRCDPISGHVSLFWYQQALGQGPEFLTYFQNEAQLDKSGLPSDRFFAERPEGSVSTLKIQRTQQEDSAVYLCASSLGTSGFGDTQYFGPGTRLTVL.

The chain uses TRBV18 and TRBJ2-1, with TRBD2 identical over 13 bases. The V segment lost 8 bases and the J segment 8 bases; nucleotides outside the gene matches: 9. Germline assignment: CDR1 KGHSH and CDR2 LQKENI. The CDR3 contains 15 residues. The CDR3 DNA sequence: TGTGCCAGCACGCGGACTAGCGGGAGTAGGGATGAGCAGTTCTTC. Amino acids: CASTRTSGSRDEQFF. The full variable domain, rest sourced from reference TRBV18 and TRBJ2-1, is NAGVMQNPRHLVRRRGQEARLRCSPMKGHSHVYWYRQLPEEGLKFMVYLQKENIIDESGMPKERFSAEFPKEGPSILRIQQVVRGDSAAYFCASTRTSGSRDEQFFGPGTRLTVL.

This clone has only a few counts. V usage is TRBV20-1 and J usage is TRBJ2-3; D ambiguous. Germline V gene data show CDR1 as DFQATT and CDR2 as SNEGSKA (reference sequence). This CDR3 region has 11 residues. Trimming removed 3 bases from V and 4 bases from J, with 5 bases in between. Here the CDR3 DNA reads TGCAGTGCTAGCGGTTCAGATACGCAGTATTTT. Residues: CSASGSDTQYF.

This clone showed up just once. This rearrangement joins TRBV11-3 to TRBJ1-1; TRBD1 is a possible D gene (6 bases). Per the germline V gene, CDR1 is SGHNT and CDR2 is YENEEA. The ends were cut back, 5 bases at V and 0 bases at J, with 10 bases in the middle. This CDR3 has 14 amino acids. CDR3 sequence reads: CASSRDTLNTEAFF. In DNA form, the CDR3 reads TGTGCCAGCAGCCGGGACACTTTGAACACTGAAGCTTTCTTT.

This clone has only one observation. The CDR3 loop reads CATSELQANTEAFF. The DNA for the CDR3 is TGTGCCACCAGTGAATTACAGGCGAACACTGAAGCTTTCTTT. The rearrangement joins TRBV24-1 to TRBJ1-1, with D possibly matching TRBD1 (5 bases). V was trimmed by 4 bases and J by 1 base, leaving 9 bases between them. This CDR3 spans 14 amino acids. Germline V gene sequence: CDR1 KGHDR, CDR2 SFDVKD.

The V gene is TRBV24-1, the J gene TRBJ2-3, with TRBD2 identical over 13 bases. Germline V lookup: CDR1 KGHDR, CDR2 SFDVKD. J gave up 5 bases and V 6 bases, and 10 bases lay outside the gene matches. The CDR3 covers 17 residues. DNA of the CDR3: TGTGCCACCAGTACTAGCGGGAGGGCCGACTTGGTAGATACGCAGTATTTT. Protein product: CATSTSGRADLVDTQYF.

The V call is TRBV15, the J call TRBJ2-5, with D possibly being TRBD2 (7 bases). V dropped 1 base and J dropped 5 bases, with 14 bases sitting between them. The CDR3 has 15 residues. Germline CDR1 and CDR2: LNHNV and YYDKDF (reference sequence). The DNA for the CDR3 is TGTGCCACCAGCAGAGGAGGGGAGGGGGGCGAGACCCAGTACTTC. Its translation is CATSRGGEGGETQYF.

This clone came up once. The V and J genes are TRBV10-2 and TRBJ1-1; D not resolved. Trimming removed 1 base from V and 4 bases from J, with 10 bases in between. The germline CDR1 and CDR2 sequences are WSHSY and SAAADI. The CDR3 sequence is 14 residues long. The CDR3 protein is CASSEFGVGTEAFF. The CDR3 DNA reads as TGCGCCAGCAGTGAGTTCGGGGTGGGCACTGAAGCTTTCTTT.

The chain has TRBV7-2 and TRBJ2-1; 8 bases match TRBD1. This CDR3 has 16 residues. The V gene end was trimmed by 1 base and the J gene end by 6 bases; junction bases not matched to a gene: 8. CDR1 is SGHTA and CDR2 is FQGNSA in the germline V gene. CDR3: CASSLGTGFVSNEQFF. Written as DNA, the CDR3 is TGTGCCAGCAGCTTAGGGACAGGGTTCGTTTCCAATGAGCAGTTCTTC.

The chain links TRBV6-5 to TRBJ2-7; 9 nucleotides line up with TRBD1. The V gene end was trimmed by 7 bases and the J gene end by 6 bases; junction bases not matched to a gene: 7. The CDR3 loop spans 13 amino acids. Germline CDR1 MNHEY, CDR2 SVGAGI. CDR3 bases: TGTGCCAGCACCCGGGACAGGGTGGGCGAGCAGTACTTC. Its translation: CASTRDRVGEQYF.

The chain combines TRBV12-3 or TRBV12-4 with TRBJ1-2; D is ambiguous. There are 11 residues in the CDR3. V was cut by 8 bases and J by 1 base, with 5 bases left in between. The DNA for the CDR3 is TGTGCCAGCGGACTTAACTATGGCTACACCTTC. As protein: CASGLNYGYTF.

This chain uses TRBV5-4 with TRBJ2-6, with D perhaps TRBD1 (5 bases). CDR3 size: 15 residues. Per germline, CDR1 SGHNT and CDR2 YYREEE (reference sequence). Trimming stripped 4 bases from V and 2 bases from J, with 10 bases between. The CDR3 loop reads CASSRWGTGANVLTF. CDR3 nucleotides: TGTGCCAGCAGCCGGTGGGGCACTGGGGCCAACGTCCTGACTTTC.